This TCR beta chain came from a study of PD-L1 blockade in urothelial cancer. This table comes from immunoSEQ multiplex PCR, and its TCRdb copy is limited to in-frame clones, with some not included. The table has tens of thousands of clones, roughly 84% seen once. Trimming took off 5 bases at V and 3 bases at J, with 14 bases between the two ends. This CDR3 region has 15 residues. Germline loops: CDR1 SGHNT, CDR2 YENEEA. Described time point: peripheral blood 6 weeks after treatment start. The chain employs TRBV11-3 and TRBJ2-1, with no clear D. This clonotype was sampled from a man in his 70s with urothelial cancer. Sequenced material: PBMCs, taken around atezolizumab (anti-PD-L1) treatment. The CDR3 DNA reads TGTGCCAGCAGCGCCGGATTAGCTATCTACAATGAGCAGTTCTTC. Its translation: CASSAGLAIYNEQFF.